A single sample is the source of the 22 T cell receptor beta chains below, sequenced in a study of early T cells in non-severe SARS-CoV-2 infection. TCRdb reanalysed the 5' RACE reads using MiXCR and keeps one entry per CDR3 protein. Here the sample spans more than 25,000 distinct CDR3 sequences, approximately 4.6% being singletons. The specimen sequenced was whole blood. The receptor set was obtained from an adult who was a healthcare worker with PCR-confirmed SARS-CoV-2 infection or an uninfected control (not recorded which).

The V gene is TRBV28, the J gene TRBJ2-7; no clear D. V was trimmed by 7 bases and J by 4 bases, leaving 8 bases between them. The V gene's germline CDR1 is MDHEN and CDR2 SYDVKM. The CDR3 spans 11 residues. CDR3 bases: TGTGCCAGCACTTCAAAATACGAGCAGTACTTC. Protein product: CASTSKYEQYF.

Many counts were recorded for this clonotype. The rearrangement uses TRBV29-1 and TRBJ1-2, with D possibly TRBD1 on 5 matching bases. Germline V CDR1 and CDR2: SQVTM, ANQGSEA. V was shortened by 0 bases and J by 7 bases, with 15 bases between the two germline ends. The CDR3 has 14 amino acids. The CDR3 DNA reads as TGCAGCGTTGAAGAAGGGGATCGGCCCTTTGGCTACACCTTC. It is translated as CSVEEGDRPFGYTF.

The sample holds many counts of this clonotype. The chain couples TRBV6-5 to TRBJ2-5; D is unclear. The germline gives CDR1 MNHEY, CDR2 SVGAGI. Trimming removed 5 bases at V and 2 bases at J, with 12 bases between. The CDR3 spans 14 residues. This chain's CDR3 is CASSRTDAQETQYF. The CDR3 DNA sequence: TGTGCCAGCAGTCGAACCGACGCACAAGAGACCCAGTACTTC.

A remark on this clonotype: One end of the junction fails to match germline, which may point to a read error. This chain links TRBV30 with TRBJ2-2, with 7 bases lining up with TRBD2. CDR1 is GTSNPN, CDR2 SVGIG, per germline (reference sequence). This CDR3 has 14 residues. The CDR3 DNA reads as TGTGTCTGGATGAGCGGGACGAACACCGGGGAGCTGTTTTTT. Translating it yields CVWMSGTNTGELFF.

CDR3 coding DNA: TGCGCCAGCAGCCGAGGAATTGCCTCGACGGGCCACGAGCAGTACTTC. Translating gives CASSRGIASTGHEQYF. The genes are TRBV4-1 and TRBJ2-7; D uncertain. The germline V gene has CDR1 MGHRA and CDR2 YSYEKL. This CDR3 has 16 amino acids. The V end was cut by 4 bases, the J end by 5 bases, with 21 bases between.

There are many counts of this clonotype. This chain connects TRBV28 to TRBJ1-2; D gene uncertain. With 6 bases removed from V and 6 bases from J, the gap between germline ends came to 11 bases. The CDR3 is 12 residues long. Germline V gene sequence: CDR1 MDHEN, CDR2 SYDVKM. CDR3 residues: CASRPDPHGYTF. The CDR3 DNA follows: TGTGCCAGCAGACCTGACCCGCATGGCTACACCTTC.

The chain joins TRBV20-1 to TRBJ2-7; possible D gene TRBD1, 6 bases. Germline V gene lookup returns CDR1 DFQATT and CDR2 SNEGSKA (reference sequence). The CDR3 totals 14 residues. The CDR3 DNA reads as TGCAGCGAACAGCAACAGGGTGCTGCCTACGAGCAGTACTTC. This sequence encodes CSEQQQGAAYEQYF.

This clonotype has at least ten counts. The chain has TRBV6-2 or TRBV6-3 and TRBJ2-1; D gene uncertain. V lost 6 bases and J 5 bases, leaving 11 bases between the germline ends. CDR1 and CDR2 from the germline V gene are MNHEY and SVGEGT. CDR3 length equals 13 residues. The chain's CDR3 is CASSPRPNNEQFF. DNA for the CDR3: TGTGCCAGCAGCCCCCGCCCCAACAATGAGCAGTTCTTC.

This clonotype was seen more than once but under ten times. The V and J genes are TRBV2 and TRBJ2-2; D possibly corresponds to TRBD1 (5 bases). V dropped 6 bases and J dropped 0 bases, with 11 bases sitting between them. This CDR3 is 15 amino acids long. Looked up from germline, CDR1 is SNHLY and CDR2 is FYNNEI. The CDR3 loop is CASRTDSPNTGELFF. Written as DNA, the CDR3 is TGTGCCAGCAGGACCGACAGCCCGAACACCGGGGAGCTGTTTTTT.

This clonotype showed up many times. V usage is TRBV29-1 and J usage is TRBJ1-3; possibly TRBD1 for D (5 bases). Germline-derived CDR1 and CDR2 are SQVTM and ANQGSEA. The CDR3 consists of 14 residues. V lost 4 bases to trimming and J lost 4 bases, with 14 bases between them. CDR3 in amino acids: CSVGQGLSGNTIYF. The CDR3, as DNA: TGCAGCGTTGGGCAGGGTCTGTCCGGAAACACCATATATTTT.

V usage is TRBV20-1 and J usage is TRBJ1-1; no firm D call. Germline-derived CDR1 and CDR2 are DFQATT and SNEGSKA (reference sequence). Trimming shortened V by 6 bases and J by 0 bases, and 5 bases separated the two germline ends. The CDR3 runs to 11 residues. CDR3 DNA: TGCAGTGCGAGGGTGAACACTGAAGCTTTCTTT. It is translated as CSARVNTEAFF.

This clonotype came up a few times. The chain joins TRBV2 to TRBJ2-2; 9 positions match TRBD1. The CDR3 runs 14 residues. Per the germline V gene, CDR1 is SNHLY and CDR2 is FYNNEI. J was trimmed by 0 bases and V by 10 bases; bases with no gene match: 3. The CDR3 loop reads CAKGQGSNTGELFF. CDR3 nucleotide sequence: TGTGCCAAAGGACAGGGGTCGAACACCGGGGAGCTGTTTTTT.

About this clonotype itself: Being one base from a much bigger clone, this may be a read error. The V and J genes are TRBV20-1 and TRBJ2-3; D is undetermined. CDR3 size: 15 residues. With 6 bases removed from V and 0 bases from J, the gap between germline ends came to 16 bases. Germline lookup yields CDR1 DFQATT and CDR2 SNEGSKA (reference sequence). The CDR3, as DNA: TGCAGTGCAAATCCGACCCAAACAAGCACAGATACGCAGTATTTT. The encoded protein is CSANPTQTSTDTQYF.

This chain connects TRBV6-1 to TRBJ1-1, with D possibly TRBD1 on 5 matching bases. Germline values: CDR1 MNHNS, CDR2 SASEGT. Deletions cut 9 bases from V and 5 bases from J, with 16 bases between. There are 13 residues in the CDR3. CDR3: CASLSREGTEAFF. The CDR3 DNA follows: TGTGCCAGTCTGAGCAGGGAAGGGACTGAAGCTTTCTTT.

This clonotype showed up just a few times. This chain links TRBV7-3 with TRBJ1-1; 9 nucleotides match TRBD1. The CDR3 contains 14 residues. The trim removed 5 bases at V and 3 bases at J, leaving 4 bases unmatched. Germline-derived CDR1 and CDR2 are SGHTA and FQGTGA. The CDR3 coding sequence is TGTGCCAGCAGCGCCACAGGGGGCGACACTGAAGCTTTCTTT. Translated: CASSATGGDTEAFF.

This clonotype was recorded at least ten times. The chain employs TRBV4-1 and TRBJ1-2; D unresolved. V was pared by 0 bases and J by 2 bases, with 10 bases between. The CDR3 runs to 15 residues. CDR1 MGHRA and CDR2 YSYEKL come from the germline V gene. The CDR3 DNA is TGCGCCAGCAGCCAAGATAAGGGAAGCAACTATGGCTACACCTTC. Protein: CASSQDKGSNYGYTF.

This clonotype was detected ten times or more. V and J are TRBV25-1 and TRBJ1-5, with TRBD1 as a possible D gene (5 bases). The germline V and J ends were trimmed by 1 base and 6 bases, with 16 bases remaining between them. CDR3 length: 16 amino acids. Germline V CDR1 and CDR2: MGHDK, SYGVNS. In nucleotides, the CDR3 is TGTGCCAGCAGTGAATTTGACAGCCCCCTCGGTCAGCCCCAGCATTTT. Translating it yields CASSEFDSPLGQPQHF.

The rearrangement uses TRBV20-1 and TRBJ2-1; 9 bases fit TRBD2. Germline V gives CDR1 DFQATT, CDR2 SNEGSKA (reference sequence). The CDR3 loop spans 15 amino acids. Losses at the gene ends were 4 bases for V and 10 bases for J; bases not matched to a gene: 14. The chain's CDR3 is CSAKGEASGNEEQFF. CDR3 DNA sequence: TGCAGTGCTAAGGGGGAGGCTAGCGGGAATGAGGAGCAGTTCTTC.

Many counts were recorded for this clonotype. The CDR3 nucleotides read TGTGCGACTAGGGGGCAGTTTAATGAAAAACTGTTTTTT. Amino acids: CATRGQFNEKLFF. This chain connects TRBV28 to TRBJ1-4, with TRBD1 matching 7 bases. The CDR3 sequence is 13 residues long. From germline, CDR1 is MDHEN and CDR2 SYDVKM.

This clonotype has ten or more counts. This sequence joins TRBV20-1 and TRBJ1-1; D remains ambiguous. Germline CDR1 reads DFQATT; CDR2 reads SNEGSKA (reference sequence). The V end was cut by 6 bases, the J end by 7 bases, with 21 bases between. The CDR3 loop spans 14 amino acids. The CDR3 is CSAQRGGLEVEAFF. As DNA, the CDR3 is TGCAGTGCCCAGAGAGGCGGTCTCGAGGTTGAAGCTTTCTTT.

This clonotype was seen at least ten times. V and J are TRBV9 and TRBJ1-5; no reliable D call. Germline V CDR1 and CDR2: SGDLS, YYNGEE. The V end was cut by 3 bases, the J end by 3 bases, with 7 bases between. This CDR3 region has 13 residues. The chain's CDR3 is CASSDNPNQPQHF. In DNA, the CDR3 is TGTGCCAGCAGCGACAACCCCAATCAGCCCCAGCATTTT.

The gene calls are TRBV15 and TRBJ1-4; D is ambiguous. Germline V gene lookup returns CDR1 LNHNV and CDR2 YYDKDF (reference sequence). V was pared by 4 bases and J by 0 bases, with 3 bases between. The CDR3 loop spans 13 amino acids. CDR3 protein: CATSTATNEKLFF. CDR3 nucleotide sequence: TGTGCCACCAGCACAGCAACTAATGAAAAACTGTTTTTT.